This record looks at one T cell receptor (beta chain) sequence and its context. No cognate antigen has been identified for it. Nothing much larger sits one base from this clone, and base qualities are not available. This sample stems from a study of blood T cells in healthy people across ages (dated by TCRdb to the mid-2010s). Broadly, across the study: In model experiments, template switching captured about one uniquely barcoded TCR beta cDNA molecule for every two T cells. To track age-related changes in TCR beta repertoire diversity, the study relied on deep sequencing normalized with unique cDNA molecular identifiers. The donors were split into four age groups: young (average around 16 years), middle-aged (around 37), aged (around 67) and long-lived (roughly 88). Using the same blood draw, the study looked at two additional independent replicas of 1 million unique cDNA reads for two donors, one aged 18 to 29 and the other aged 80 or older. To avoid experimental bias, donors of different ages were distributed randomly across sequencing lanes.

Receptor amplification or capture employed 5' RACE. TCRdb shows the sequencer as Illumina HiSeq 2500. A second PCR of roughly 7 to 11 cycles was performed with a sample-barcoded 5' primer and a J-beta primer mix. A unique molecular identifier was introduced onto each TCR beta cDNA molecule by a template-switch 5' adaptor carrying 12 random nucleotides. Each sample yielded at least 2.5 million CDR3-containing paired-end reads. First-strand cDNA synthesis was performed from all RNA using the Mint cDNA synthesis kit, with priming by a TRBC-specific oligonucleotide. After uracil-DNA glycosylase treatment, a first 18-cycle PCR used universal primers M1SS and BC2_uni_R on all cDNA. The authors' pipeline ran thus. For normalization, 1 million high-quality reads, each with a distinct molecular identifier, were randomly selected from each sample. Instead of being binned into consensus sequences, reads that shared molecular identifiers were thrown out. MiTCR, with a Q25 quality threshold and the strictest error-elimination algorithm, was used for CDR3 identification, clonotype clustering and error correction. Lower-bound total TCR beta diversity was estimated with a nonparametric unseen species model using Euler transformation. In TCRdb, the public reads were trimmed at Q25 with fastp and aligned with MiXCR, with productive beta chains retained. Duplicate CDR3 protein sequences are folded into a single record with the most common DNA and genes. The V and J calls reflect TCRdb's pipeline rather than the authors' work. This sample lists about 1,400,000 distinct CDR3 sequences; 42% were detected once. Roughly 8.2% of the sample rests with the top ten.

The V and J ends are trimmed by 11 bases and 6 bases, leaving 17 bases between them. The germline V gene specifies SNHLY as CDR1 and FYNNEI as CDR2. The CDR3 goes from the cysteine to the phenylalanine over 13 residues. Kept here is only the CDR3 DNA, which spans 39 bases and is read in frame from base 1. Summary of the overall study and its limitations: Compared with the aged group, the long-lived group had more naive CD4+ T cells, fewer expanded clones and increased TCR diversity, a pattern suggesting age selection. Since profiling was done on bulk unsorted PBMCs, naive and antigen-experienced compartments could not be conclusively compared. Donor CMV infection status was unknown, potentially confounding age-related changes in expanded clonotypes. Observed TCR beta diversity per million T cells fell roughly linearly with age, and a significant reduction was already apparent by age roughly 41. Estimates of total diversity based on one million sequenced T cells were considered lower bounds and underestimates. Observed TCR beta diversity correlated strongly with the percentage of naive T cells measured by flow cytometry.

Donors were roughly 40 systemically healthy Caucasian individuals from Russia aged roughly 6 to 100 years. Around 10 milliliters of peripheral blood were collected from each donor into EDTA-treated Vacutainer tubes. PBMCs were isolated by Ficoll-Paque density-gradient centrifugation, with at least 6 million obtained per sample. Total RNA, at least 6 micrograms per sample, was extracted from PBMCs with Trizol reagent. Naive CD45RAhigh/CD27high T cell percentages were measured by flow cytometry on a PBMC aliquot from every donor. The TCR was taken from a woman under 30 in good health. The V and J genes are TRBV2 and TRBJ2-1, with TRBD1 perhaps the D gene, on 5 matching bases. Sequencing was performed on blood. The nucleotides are TGTGCCGGGGCGGTAGGTGGTTTCAATGAGCAGTTCTTC. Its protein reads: CAGAVGGFNEQFF.